This T cell receptor beta chain was identified in a study of control samples from healthy donors and cancer patients. This clone appeared a single time. Clones were sequenced by immunoSEQ multiplex PCR, and TCRdb holds only the in-frame ones, with some missing. The data contain roughly 100,000 clones, 80% to 90% of them seen just once; the ten biggest clones take up about a fifth. This CDR3 is 15 amino acids long. The germline V and J ends were trimmed by 3 bases and 4 bases, with 15 bases remaining between them. CDR1 and CDR2 (germline): KGHSH, LQKENI. The sequenced material came from PBMCs. The rearrangement links TRBV18 to TRBJ1-2; D may be TRBD1 (5 bases). This clonotype was sampled from a man between 60 and 75 years old with lung cancer. The chain's CDR3 is CASSPSDKISYGYTF. For the CDR3, the DNA is TGTGCCAGCTCACCTTCGGACAAAATCTCCTATGGCTACACCTTC.